The clone carrying this T cell receptor (beta chain) was seen more than once but under ten times. Its antigen remains unknown. The data derive from a study of T-cell memory formation after mild COVID-19. As for the study in general: TCR clusters were mostly confined to one donor each. Findings and limits, study-wide: Day 15 to 85 contracting clones showed balanced CD4/CD8; later expanders leaned CD4+.

The 5'RACE method, run with constant-segment primers, produced TCR alpha and TCR beta cDNA libraries (carrying sample barcodes and UMIs). TCRdb fed the 5' RACE reads into MiXCR, producing one record per CDR3 protein. The top ten clones hold 40% of a sample with 85,000 to 130,000 distinct CDR3 sequences, 11% of them seen once. The V end lost 3 bases, the J end lost 8 bases, and 16 bases lay between the germline ends. Germline CDR1 is LGHNA and CDR2 is YSLEER. This CDR3 is built from 15 residues. This receptor was identified in a man between 18 and 35 years old who had mild COVID-19 (a few samples of this study predate the infection). Cell type and time point are not known. The source material was PBMCs or a T cell subset sorted from them (not recorded which). The chain uses TRBV4-3 and TRBJ1-4; TRBD1 is a possible D gene (6 bases). This CDR3 reads CASSQRTVAKEKLFF. The CDR3 DNA reads as TGCGCCAGCAGCCAGAGGACAGTAGCCAAGGAAAAACTGTTTTTT.